Listed below are T cell receptor beta chains from one sample, sequenced in a study of persistence of HIV-infected CD4 T cells. The data were produced by immunoSEQ multiplex PCR, yet TCRdb's version contains in-frame clones alone and is incomplete. The sample carries about 32,000 clones, roughly 71% recorded once. No antigens are known for them. The sequenced sample was CD4+ T cells sorted from PBMCs after roughly 18-hour stimulation, obtained from a patient who received antiretroviral therapy. Every receptor here comes from an adult man with HIV who was CMV-seropositive. Both conserved end residues are trimmed from each CDR3.

v_gene,j_gene,len,CDR3aa
TRBV5-5,TRBJ2-2,17,ASSSNFGAVGLNTGELF
TRBV29-1,TRBJ1-3,12,SVGDSPSGNTIY
TRBV15,TRBJ1-2,11,ATSRVGTYGYT
TRBV6-5,TRBJ2-2,13,ASSLTDWDTGELF
TRBV20-1,TRBJ1-1,9,SARDQHRAF
TRBV7-2,TRBJ2-1,16,ASRLPRTGPQGHNEQF
TRBV7-9,TRBJ2-7,12,ASSLWGQSYEQY
TRBV5-1,TRBJ1-5,12,ASSLGYSNQPQH
TRBV4-1,TRBJ1-4,16,ASSQEERQPATNEKLF
TRBV6-5,TRBJ1-4,13,ASSPEAAPNEKLF
TRBV20-1,TRBJ1-6,11,SASPGVGSPLH
TRBV4-1,TRBJ1-6,19,ASSQDGTISLTSSYNSPLH
TRBV7-2,TRBJ1-3,14,ASSFPGEAAGNTIY
TRBV12-3/TRBV12-4,TRBJ2-7,11,ASRGQGNYEQY
TRBV11-3,TRBJ2-3,14,ASSSQAGGSTDTQY
TRBV3-1/TRBV3-2,TRBJ1-1,11,ASNHRGRTEAF
TRBV6-1,TRBJ2-3,16,ASSEHQFRLAGGDTQY
TRBV7-3,TRBJ2-1,10,ASSQGNAEQF
TRBV2,TRBJ1-6,10,ASTARRSPLH
TRBV25-1,TRBJ2-6,13,ATDGRGRGANVLT
TRBV7-8,TRBJ1-5,15,ASSRAPRGSSNQPQH
TRBV27,TRBJ2-4,12,ASSLSNRVDIQY
TRBV6-5,TRBJ1-1,11,ASTKKGYTEAF
TRBV7-2,TRBJ1-5,12,ASSLKASDQPQH
TRBV5-6,TRBJ1-2,12,ASSLGQGGYGYT
TRBV5-1,TRBJ1-2,13,ASSLDQNQVVGYT
TRBV4-1,TRBJ2-2,13,ASQGNTGGTGELF
TRBV3-1/TRBV3-2,TRBJ2-1,12,ASSQDIGWNEQF
TRBV27,TRBJ2-7,11,ASRKGSSYEQY
TRBV6-5,TRBJ2-4,9,ASSYGRHQY
TRBV29-1,TRBJ1-1,9,SLSSGDEAF
TRBV5-6,TRBJ2-5,12,ASSRGTAAETQY
TRBV5-4,TRBJ2-1,11,ASSFGLVVEQF
TRBV9,TRBJ2-3,16,ASSVDPSGGASTDTQY
TRBV28,TRBJ1-1,11,ASSRQDQGEAF
TRBV2,TRBJ1-1,10,ASRPRVTEAF
TRBV28,TRBJ1-6,12,ASSLGGLRSPLH
TRBV29-1,TRBJ2-2,11,SAGVMGTGELF
TRBV15,TRBJ1-3,11,ATSRGAGNTIY
TRBV28,TRBJ1-4,13,ASSLPTGGDEKLF
TRBV7-2,TRBJ1-5,13,ASSLSMVRSGPQH
TRBV6-5,TRBJ1-1,11,ASSQGVNTEAF
TRBV28,TRBJ2-3,14,ASSLFQGSSVDTQY
TRBV5-1,TRBJ1-1,13,ASSLGQGMNTEAF
TRBV28,TRBJ1-1,12,ASSTIPTGLSTF
TRBV6-2/TRBV6-3,TRBJ1-5,15,ASSPGQGIFSNQPQH
TRBV19,TRBJ1-2,12,ASRGTGETYGYT
TRBV9,TRBJ2-2,12,ASSVYANTGELF
TRBV14,TRBJ2-3,13,ASSRRDSPRDTQY
TRBV3-1/TRBV3-2,TRBJ2-2,13,ASSPSGGRTGELF
TRBV14,TRBJ1-6,9,ASSQESTLH
TRBV6-5,TRBJ2-7,13,ASSPSGVSSYEQY
TRBV6-1,TRBJ2-1,13,ASSSSGGSYNEQF
TRBV29-1,TRBJ1-2,10,SAGRGGRGYT
TRBV2,TRBJ1-2,11,ASRTGGIGGYT
TRBV6-5,TRBJ1-2,11,ASRVGQAYGYT